This T cell receptor (beta chain) derives from a study of T cells in narcolepsy (dated by TCRdb to 2017 to 2018). Context from the whole study: Healthy control donors were enrolled in the study alongside patients who had narcolepsy type 1 or type 2 (NT1, NT2). The study sought autoreactive T cells targeting hypocretin neuron self-antigens (hypocretin, TRIB2) in narcolepsy patients, using TCR Vbeta sequencing to track clonotypes in blood and CSF.

For TCR Vbeta sequencing and comparison with CSF CD8+ T cells, memory CD8+ T cells were sorted ex vivo from patient blood. With regard to this clone: The antigen it binds to is not known. Base qualities are not provided; no much larger clone lies one nucleotide away.

The library was generated by the immunoSEQ multiplex PCR assay. The immuneACCESS repertoire file appears here via TCRdb, limited to in-frame rearrangements. These files lack a portion of the clones; in checked studies, under half of the deficit traces to unresolved V genes, and the cause of the others is not known. This sample lists about 3,400 clones; roughly 60% were detected once. The biggest ten clones account for 45% to 65% of the sample. The junction shows trimming of 3 bases on V and 15 bases on J, plus 14 bases between the germline ends. The germline V gene encodes CDR1 SGHNT and CDR2 YENEEA. Reading from cysteine to phenylalanine, the CDR3 counts 12 amino acids. Of the read, only the CDR3 DNA is kept; its 36 bases are in frame from base 1. Paper-wide results and their limitations: Autoreactive clonotypes were reported to be detected serially in the blood of the same patients and of different patients, but not in the blood of healthy controls. HCRT-specific and TRIB2-specific autoreactive clonotypes were highlighted in plots that compared CD4+ T cell clonotypes in CSF versus blood from the same patient.

This clonotype was sampled from a human donor with narcolepsy. The receptor chain draws on TRBV11-3 and TRBJ2-2, with a weak D call of TRBD1 (6 bases match). The specimen was CD45RA- memory CD8+ T cells from PBMCs. This specimen's cell subset or site label, per the study, means: memory T cells sorted ex vivo from peripheral blood. The CDR3 reads CASSLPGVVLFF. The nucleotide sequence reads as follows: TGTGCCAGCAGCTTGCCAGGGGTAGTGTTGTTTTTT.